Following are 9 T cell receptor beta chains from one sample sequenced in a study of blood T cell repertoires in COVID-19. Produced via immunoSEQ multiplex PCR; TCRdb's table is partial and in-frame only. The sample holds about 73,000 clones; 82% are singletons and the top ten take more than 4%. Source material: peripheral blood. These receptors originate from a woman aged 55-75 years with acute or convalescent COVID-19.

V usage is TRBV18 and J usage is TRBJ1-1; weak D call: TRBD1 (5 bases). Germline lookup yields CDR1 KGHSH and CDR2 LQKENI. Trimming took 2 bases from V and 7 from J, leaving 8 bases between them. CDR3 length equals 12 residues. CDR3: CASSPWGGEAFF. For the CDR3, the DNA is TGTGCCAGCTCACCATGGGGCGGTGAAGCTTTCTTT.

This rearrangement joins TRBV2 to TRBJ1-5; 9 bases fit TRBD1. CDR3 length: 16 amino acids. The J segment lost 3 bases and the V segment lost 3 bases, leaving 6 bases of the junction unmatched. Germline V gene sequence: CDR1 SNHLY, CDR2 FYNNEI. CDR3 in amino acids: CASSDRDRAYNQPQHF. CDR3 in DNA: TGTGCCAGCAGTGATAGGGACAGGGCCTACAATCAGCCCCAGCATTTT.

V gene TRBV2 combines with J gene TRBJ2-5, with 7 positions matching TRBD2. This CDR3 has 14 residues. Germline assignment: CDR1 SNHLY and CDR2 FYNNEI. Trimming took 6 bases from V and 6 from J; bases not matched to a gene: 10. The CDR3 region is CASRDGREGKTQYF. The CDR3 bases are TGTGCCAGCAGGGATGGCAGGGAGGGAAAGACCCAGTACTTC.

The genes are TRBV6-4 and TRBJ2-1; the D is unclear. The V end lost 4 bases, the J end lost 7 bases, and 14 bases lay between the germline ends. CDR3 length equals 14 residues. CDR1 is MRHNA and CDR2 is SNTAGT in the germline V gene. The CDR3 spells CASSVDSGVNEQFF. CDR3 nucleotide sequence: TGTGCCAGCAGTGTGGATTCAGGTGTAAATGAGCAGTTCTTC.

The CDR3 is CASSMEGLSSPRSSYNSPLHF. CDR3 nucleotides: TGTGCCAGTAGTATGGAGGGTTTGTCATCTCCGCGGAGCTCCTATAATTCACCCCTCCACTTT. The chain links TRBV19 to TRBJ1-6; D not certain. The germline V and J ends were trimmed by 3 bases and 0 bases, with 24 bases remaining between them. Germline-derived CDR1 and CDR2 are LNHDA and SQIVND (reference sequence). The CDR3 has 21 residues.

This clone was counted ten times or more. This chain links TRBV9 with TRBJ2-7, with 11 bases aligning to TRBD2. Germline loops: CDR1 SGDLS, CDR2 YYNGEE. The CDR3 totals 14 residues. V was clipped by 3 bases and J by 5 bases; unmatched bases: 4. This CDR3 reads CASSEGLAVNEQYF. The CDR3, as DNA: TGTGCCAGCAGCGAGGGACTAGCGGTTAACGAGCAGTACTTC.

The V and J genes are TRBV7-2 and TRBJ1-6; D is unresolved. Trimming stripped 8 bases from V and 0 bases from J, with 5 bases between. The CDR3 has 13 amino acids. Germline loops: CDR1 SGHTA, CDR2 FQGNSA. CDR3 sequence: CASGSSYNSPLHF. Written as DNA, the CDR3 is TGTGCCAGCGGGAGCTCCTATAATTCACCCCTCCACTTT.

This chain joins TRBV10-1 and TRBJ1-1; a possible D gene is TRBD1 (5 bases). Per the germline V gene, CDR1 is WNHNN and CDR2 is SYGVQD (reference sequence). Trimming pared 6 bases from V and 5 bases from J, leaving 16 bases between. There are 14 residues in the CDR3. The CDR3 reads CASSPQSKGTEAFF. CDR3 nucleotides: TGCGCCAGCAGCCCACAGTCAAAGGGGACTGAAGCTTTCTTT.

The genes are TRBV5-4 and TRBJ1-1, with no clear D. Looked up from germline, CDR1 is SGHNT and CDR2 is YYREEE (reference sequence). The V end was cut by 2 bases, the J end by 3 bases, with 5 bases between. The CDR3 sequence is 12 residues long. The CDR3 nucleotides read TGTGCCAGCAGCTTAACAGACACTGAAGCTTTCTTT. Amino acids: CASSLTDTEAFF.